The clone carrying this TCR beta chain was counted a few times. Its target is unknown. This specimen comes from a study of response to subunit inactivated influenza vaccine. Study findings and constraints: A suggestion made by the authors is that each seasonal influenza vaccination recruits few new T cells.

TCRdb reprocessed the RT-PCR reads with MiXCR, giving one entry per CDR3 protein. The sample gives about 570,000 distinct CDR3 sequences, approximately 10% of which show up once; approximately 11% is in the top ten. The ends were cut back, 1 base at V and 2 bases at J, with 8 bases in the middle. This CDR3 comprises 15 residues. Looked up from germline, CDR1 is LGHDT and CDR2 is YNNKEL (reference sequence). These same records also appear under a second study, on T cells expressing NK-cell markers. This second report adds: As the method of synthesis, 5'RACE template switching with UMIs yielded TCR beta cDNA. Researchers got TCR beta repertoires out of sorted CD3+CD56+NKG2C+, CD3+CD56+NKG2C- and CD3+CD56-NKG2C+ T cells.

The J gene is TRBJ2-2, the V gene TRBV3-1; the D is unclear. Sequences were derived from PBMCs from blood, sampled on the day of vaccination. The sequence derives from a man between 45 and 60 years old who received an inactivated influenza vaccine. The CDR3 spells CASSQAQLNTGELFF. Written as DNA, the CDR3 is TGTGCCAGCAGCCAAGCTCAACTCAACACCGGGGAGCTGTTTTTT.